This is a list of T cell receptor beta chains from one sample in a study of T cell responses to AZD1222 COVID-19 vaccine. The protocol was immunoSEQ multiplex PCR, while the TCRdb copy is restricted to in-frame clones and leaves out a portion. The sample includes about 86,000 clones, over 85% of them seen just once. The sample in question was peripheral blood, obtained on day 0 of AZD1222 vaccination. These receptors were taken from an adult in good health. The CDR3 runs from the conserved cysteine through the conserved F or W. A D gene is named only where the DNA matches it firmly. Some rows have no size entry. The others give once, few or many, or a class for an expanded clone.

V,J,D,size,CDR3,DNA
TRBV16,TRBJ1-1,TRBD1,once,CASSQQGGNTEAFF,TGTGCCAGCAGCCAACAGGGGGGGAACACTGAAGCTTTCTTT
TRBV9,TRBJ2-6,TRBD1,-,CASSAGDSSGANVLTF,TGTGCCAGCAGCGCCGGGGACAGCTCTGGGGCCAACGTCCTGACTTTC
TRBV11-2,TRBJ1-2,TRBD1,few,CASSQDWDSPHDYTF,TGTGCCAGCAGCCAAGACTGGGACAGCCCCCATGACTACACCTTC
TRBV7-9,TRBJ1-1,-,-,CASSFTGQTEAFF,TGTGCCAGCAGCTTTACAGGGCAAACTGAAGCTTTCTTT
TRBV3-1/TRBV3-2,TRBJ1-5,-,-,CASSQGAVGNQPQHF,TGTGCCAGCAGCCAAGGTGCGGTGGGTAATCAGCCCCAGCATTTT
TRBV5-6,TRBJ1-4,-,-,CASSLLSGVEKLFF,TGTGCCAGCAGCCTTCTTTCGGGAGTTGAAAAACTGTTTTTT
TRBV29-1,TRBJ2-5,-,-,CSVDPGETQYF,TGCAGCGTTGACCCAGGAGAGACCCAGTACTTC
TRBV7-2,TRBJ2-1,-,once,CASSFNSYNEQFF,TGTGCCAGCAGCTTTAACAGTTACAATGAGCAGTTCTTC
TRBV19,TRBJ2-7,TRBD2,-,CASSPGLAGGPPYEQYF,TGTGCCAGTAGTCCCGGACTAGCGGGAGGGCCCCCCTACGAGCAGTACTTC
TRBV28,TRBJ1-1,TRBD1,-,CATFRQGANTEAFF,TGTGCCACCTTTCGTCAGGGGGCGAACACTGAAGCTTTCTTT
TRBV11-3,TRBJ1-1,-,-,CASSLGQGPAFF,TGTGCCAGCAGCTTAGGCCAGGGTCCAGCTTTCTTT
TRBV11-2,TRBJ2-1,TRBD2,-,CASSPRLAGGQRLYNEQFF,TGTGCCAGCAGCCCAAGACTAGCGGGAGGCCAGAGGCTCTACAATGAGCAGTTCTTC
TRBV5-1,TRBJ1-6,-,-,CASSLRDNSPLHF,TGCGCCAGCAGCTTGAGGGATAATTCACCCCTCCACTTT
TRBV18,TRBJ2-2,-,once,CASSPPSTGAGELFF,TGTGCCAGCTCACCACCATCCACAGGAGCCGGGGAGCTGTTTTTT